Here is one T cell receptor beta chain with its context. Libraries were prepared by immunoSEQ multiplex PCR; TCRdb keeps only in-frame clonotypes and omits some of them. This table holds tens of thousands of clones, 80% to 95% found once. The data stem from a study of T cell changes during pregnancy in multiple sclerosis. This CDR3 has 14 residues. Trimming left V 5 bases short and J 4 bases short, with 15 bases between. CDR1 is SGHTS and CDR2 is YDEGEE in the germline V gene. The source was peripheral blood, collected in the first trimester of pregnancy. The J gene is TRBJ1-1, the V gene TRBV5-8; possible D gene TRBD1, 5 bases. This sequence originates from a female donor with multiple sclerosis, enrolled in a pregnancy study. The chain's CDR3 is CASRHGLGVTEAFF. The CDR3 nucleotides read TGTGCCAGCAGGCACGGCCTAGGGGTCACTGAAGCTTTCTTT.